Sequencing of this T cell receptor beta chain was carried out in a study of T cells in Graves' hyperthyroidism and ophthalmopathy. On the study more broadly: Peripheral blood collection took place at initial diagnosis, before any treatment.

Template material for amplifying TCR beta CDR3 regions consisted of RNA transcripts. The HTBI primer set was used in a first-round RT-PCR of the TCR CDR3. TCRdb itself ran the multiplex PCR reads through MiXCR, one entry per CDR3 protein. The profile shows over 150,000 distinct CDR3 sequences, about a sixth of them singletons. Patients showing uncontrolled infection, other autoimmune disease, pregnancy or lactation were ineligible. This clonotype occurred a few times. The CDR3 is made up of 11 amino acids. Trimming pared 1 base from V and 6 bases from J, leaving 4 bases between. CDR1 is LNHDA, CDR2 SQIVND, per germline (reference sequence).

The specimen was blood. The receptor was isolated from a woman between 50 and 59 years old with Graves' hyperthyroidism. This sequence joins TRBV19 and TRBJ2-7; D unresolved. The CDR3: CASSIGGEQYF. The CDR3 bases are TGTGCCAGTAGTATAGGTGGCGAGCAGTACTTC.